The 20 T cell receptor beta chains reported below all come from one sample, sequenced in a study of T cells after yellow fever vaccination. TCRdb ran MiXCR on the 5' RACE reads and lists one entry per CDR3 protein. In the table there are 150,000 to 200,000 distinct CDR3 sequences, 11% of which are singletons. The starting material was CD8+ T cells sorted from PBMCs, obtained 15 days after the yellow fever booster vaccination. All receptors derive from a man between 18 and 29 years old who received the YFV17D yellow fever vaccine.

This clonotype was seen ten or more times. The J gene is TRBJ1-1, the V gene TRBV27, with unresolved D. V was trimmed by 4 bases and J by 8 bases, leaving 17 bases between them. Germline values: CDR1 MNHEY, CDR2 SMNVEV (reference sequence). The CDR3 is made up of 14 amino acids. The CDR3 protein is CASSWTGYPPEAFF. CDR3 in DNA: TGTGCCAGCAGTTGGACCGGGTATCCCCCGGAAGCTTTCTTT.

The rearrangement uses TRBV15 and TRBJ1-6; 10 nucleotides match TRBD1. V lost 5 bases, J lost 9 bases, and 4 bases stayed unmatched. Germline CDR1 is LNHNV and CDR2 is YYDKDF (reference sequence). CDR3 length: 14 amino acids. The chain's CDR3 is CATSWTGGGSPLHF. CDR3 sequence (DNA): TGTGCCACCAGCTGGACAGGGGGGGGTTCACCCCTCCACTTT.

This clonotype was picked up a small number of times. The V gene is TRBV28, the J gene TRBJ2-2, with a tentative D call TRBD2 (7 bases). V was shortened by 1 base and J by 6 bases, with 9 bases between the two germline ends. Germline assignment: CDR1 MDHEN and CDR2 SYDVKM. The CDR3 is made up of 14 amino acids. The chain's CDR3 is CASSLSGGPGELFF. CDR3 in DNA: TGTGCCAGCAGTTTATCGGGGGGCCCCGGGGAGCTGTTTTTT.

V usage is TRBV7-8 and J usage is TRBJ2-7; a weak D match, TRBD1 (6 bases). Trimming took off 2 bases at V and 3 bases at J, with 17 bases between the two ends. The CDR3 sequence is 16 residues long. CDR1 and CDR2 (germline): SGHVS, FQNEAQ. The CDR3 is CASSLSPRQEYYEQYV. CDR3 DNA sequence: TGTGCCAGCAGCTTAAGCCCGAGACAGGAGTACTACGAGCAGTACGTC.

There are a few counts of this clonotype. The chain joins TRBV4-2 to TRBJ2-2, with 7 bases aligning to TRBD2. The CDR3 sequence is 16 residues long. Germline V lookup: CDR1 LGHNA, CDR2 YNFKEQ. V gave up 0 bases and J gave up 1 base; unmatched junction bases: 2. The CDR3 is CASSQEGRENTGELFF. DNA of the CDR3: TGTGCCAGCAGCCAAGAAGGGAGGGAGAACACCGGGGAGCTGTTTTTT.

The CDR3 loop is CATLRDRLTGELFF. CDR3 coding DNA: TGTGCCACCCTCCGGGACAGGCTGACCGGGGAGCTGTTTTTT. The V gene is TRBV6-5, the J gene TRBJ2-2; 8 bases line up with TRBD1. Germline V lookup: CDR1 MNHEY, CDR2 SVGAGI. The CDR3 runs 14 residues. The junction had 9 bases not matched to a gene; V was cut back by 10 bases and J by 5 bases.

The V gene is TRBV20-1, the J gene TRBJ1-1; TRBD1 might be the D (5 bases). The CDR3 is made up of 15 amino acids. Germline V lookup: CDR1 DFQATT, CDR2 SNEGSKA (reference sequence). V shed 0 bases and J shed 4 bases, with 15 bases lying between them. The CDR3: CSARDHEGMVTEAFF. CDR3 nucleotide sequence: TGCAGTGCTAGAGATCATGAGGGGATGGTCACTGAAGCTTTCTTT.

CDR3 bases: TGCGCCAGCAGCCAAGCGGTCAGGCTAAGCGGCGGCTACACCTTC. The encoded protein is CASSQAVRLSGGYTF. This sequence joins TRBV4-3 and TRBJ1-2; D gene unclear. This CDR3 has 15 residues. Trimming shortened V by 1 base and J by 8 bases, and 17 bases separated the two germline ends. CDR1 is LGHNA and CDR2 is YSLEER in the germline V gene.

This clonotype was counted between two and nine times. The chain has TRBV4-1 and TRBJ2-1; the match to TRBD2 covers 12 bases. The V and J ends lost 1 base and 6 bases, in that order; junction bases with no gene match: 7. This CDR3 contains 17 residues. CDR1 is MGHRA and CDR2 is YSYEKL in the germline V gene. CDR3 DNA sequence: TGCGCCAGCAGCCAAGTTCCGGGACTAGCGGGCTCCAATGAGCAGTTCTTC. It yields the protein CASSQVPGLAGSNEQFF.

This clonotype appeared a few times. The chain combines TRBV29-1 with TRBJ2-5, with 9 bases fitting TRBD2. The CDR3 contains 15 residues. V lost 4 bases, J lost 1 base, and 7 bases stayed unmatched. The V gene's germline CDR1 is SQVTM and CDR2 ANQGSEA. This chain's CDR3 is CSVARRGGPQETQYF. The DNA for the CDR3 is TGCAGCGTTGCTCGGCGGGGGGGTCCCCAAGAGACCCAGTACTTC.

This clonotype was counted only a few times. J is TRBJ1-1 and V is TRBV10-3, with 8 bases that match TRBD1. Unmatched junction bases numbered 5, after V lost 10 bases and J lost 1 base. This CDR3 has 13 amino acids. Germline V gene data show CDR1 as ENHRY and CDR2 as SYGVKD. This CDR3 reads CATKTGGNTEAFF. The CDR3 DNA sequence: TGTGCCACAAAAACAGGGGGGAACACTGAAGCTTTCTTT.

A few counts support this clonotype. The V gene is TRBV6-4, the J gene TRBJ2-3, with 8 positions matching TRBD1. The germline CDR1 and CDR2 sequences are MRHNA and SNTAGT. The CDR3 is 14 residues long. Trimming cost V 6 bases and J 4 bases; bases outside gene matches: 6. CDR3 residues: CASSPQGGPDTQYF. The CDR3 DNA is TGTGCCAGCAGCCCACAGGGGGGCCCAGATACGCAGTATTTT.

This clonotype was seen a few times. The rearrangement uses TRBV5-1 and TRBJ1-2; D gene unclear. There are 13 residues in the CDR3. The germline V gene has CDR1 SGHRS and CDR2 YFSETQ. Trimming stripped 0 bases from V and 8 bases from J, with 11 bases between. The CDR3 nucleotides read TGCGCCAGCAGCTTGGAGCTTCCCCAGGGCTACACCTTC. Protein sequence: CASSLELPQGYTF.

The rearrangement links TRBV2 to TRBJ2-5, with a weak D call TRBD2 (6 bases). The germline V gene has CDR1 SNHLY and CDR2 FYNNEI. Trimming took off 6 bases at V and 1 base at J, with 18 bases between the two ends. This CDR3 comprises 16 residues. The CDR3 nucleotides are TGTGCCAGCAGCCAGGCGGGGCAGGGAGGCCAAGAGACCCAGTACTTC. Its translation: CASSQAGQGGQETQYF.

This clonotype has just a few counts. This chain connects TRBV4-2 to TRBJ1-1, with D possibly TRBD1 on 5 matching bases. V was cut by 1 base and J by 7 bases, with 10 bases left in between. The germline V gene encodes CDR1 LGHNA and CDR2 YNFKEQ. The CDR3 length is 13 residues. The CDR3 region has the DNA TGTGCCAGCAGCCAAGGGGACCCTATTGAAGCTTTCTTT. This translates into CASSQGDPIEAFF.

This clonotype was seen only a few times. The chain combines TRBV7-2 with TRBJ2-5; no clear D. CDR1 is SGHTA and CDR2 is FQGNSA in the germline V gene. The CDR3 contains 14 residues. Trimming shortened V by 6 bases and J by 3 bases, and 14 bases separated the two germline ends. CDR3 protein: CASRLGPGKETQYF. The CDR3 nucleotides are TGTGCCAGCAGACTCGGGCCTGGTAAAGAGACCCAGTACTTC.

The chain links TRBV3-1 to TRBJ2-7; D remains unclear. CDR1 and CDR2 (germline): LGHDT, YNNKEL (reference sequence). Between the trimmed V and J ends, which lost 4 bases and 3 bases, there was a span of 10 bases. The CDR3 is 13 residues long. In DNA, the CDR3 is TGTGCCAGCAGCCCCTATTCGGGCTACGAGCAGTACTTC. Translating it yields CASSPYSGYEQYF.

Here the CDR3 reads CASSWDRGESTETQYF. In DNA, the CDR3 is TGTGCCAGCAGCTGGGACAGGGGAGAATCAACGGAGACCCAGTACTTC. This chain joins TRBV7-9 and TRBJ2-5, with 10 nucleotides matching TRBD1. V was pared by 4 bases and J by 5 bases, with 10 bases of the junction left unmatched. This CDR3 spans 16 amino acids. Germline lookup yields CDR1 SEHNR and CDR2 FQNEAQ (reference sequence).

The sample holds a few counts of this clonotype. CDR3 DNA sequence: TGCGCCAGCAGCCAAGATTCGGGGGGACAGGGGGATGAGCAGTTCTTC. It yields the protein CASSQDSGGQGDEQFF. The genes are TRBV4-3 and TRBJ2-1; 11 bases line up with TRBD1. The CDR3 spans 16 residues. With V trimmed by 0 bases and J by 8 bases, 6 bases remained unmatched. Germline V CDR1 and CDR2: LGHNA, YSLEER.

The sample holds a few counts of this clonotype. This chain joins TRBV11-2 and TRBJ2-5, with 7 bases matching TRBD1. Germline V gives CDR1 SGHAT, CDR2 FQNNGV. V trimming: 3 bases; J trimming: 2 bases; junction bases outside the gene matches: 9. The CDR3 has 16 residues. CDR3 nucleotide sequence: TGTGCCAGCAGCTTTTCAGAAGACAGGGAGCAAGAGACCCAGTACTTC. Amino acids: CASSFSEDREQETQYF.